The rows below give T cell receptor beta chains drawn from one sample of a study of control samples from healthy donors and cancer patients. Sequencing used immunoSEQ multiplex PCR; TCRdb keeps in-frame clones, though not all of them. The sample includes tens of thousands of clones, 70% to 90% of them seen just once. The specimen was PBMCs. These receptors were collected from a woman aged 45-59 years with colorectal cancer. CDR3s include the opening cysteine and the closing phenylalanine or tryptophan. The order of the fields is V gene, clone size, D gene, J gene, CDR3 DNA, CDR3 protein. A D gene is named only where the DNA matches it firmly. Part of the rows lack a size; the others show once, few, many or a class for expanded clones.

TRBV15	-	TRBD2	TRBJ2-2	TGTGCCACCAGCAGAGGGGGAGGGGTTGGGGAGCTGTTTTTT	CATSRGGGVGELFF
TRBV9	-	-	TRBJ2-2	TGTGCCAGCAGGGGGACACCTAACACCGGGGAGCTGTTTTTT	CASRGTPNTGELFF
TRBV21-1	-	-	TRBJ1-2	TGTGCCAGCAGCAAAGGGTTGGACGGCTACACCTTC	CASSKGLDGYTF
TRBV30	-	-	TRBJ1-4	TGTGCCTGGAGGGAACCGATACCAACTAATGAAAAACTGTTTTTT	CAWREPIPTNEKLFF
TRBV5-1	-	-	TRBJ1-1	TGCGCCAGCAGCTTGGGTGACAGTAACACTGAAGCTTTCTTT	CASSLGDSNTEAFF
TRBV6-5	-	-	TRBJ2-6	TGTGCCAGCAGTTACTCGAGGGTTGGGGCCAACGTCCTGACTTTC	CASSYSRVGANVLTF
TRBV5-6	once	-	TRBJ1-1	TGTGCCAGCAGCTTGGCAGGGACAATGAACACTGAAGCTTTCTTT	CASSLAGTMNTEAFF
TRBV4-3	few	-	TRBJ2-1	TGCGCCAGCAGCCAAGATCGGGCCCAGGGTGGCGATGAGCAGTTCTTC	CASSQDRAQGGDEQFF
TRBV30	-	-	TRBJ2-3	TGTGCCTGGAGTCGGACTGGAACAGATACGCAGTATTTT	CAWSRTGTDTQYF
TRBV7-2	-	TRBD1	TRBJ2-4	TGTGCCAGCAGCACAGGGGGCCAAAACATTCAGTACTTC	CASSTGGQNIQYF
TRBV5-1	-	TRBD2	TRBJ2-5	TGCGCCAGCAGCTTCAATAGCGGGGAAGAGACCCAGTACTTC	CASSFNSGEETQYF
TRBV5-1	-	TRBD1	TRBJ1-1	TGCGCCAGCAGCTCAGGACAGGTTGCTAGCACTGAAGCTTTCTTT	CASSSGQVASTEAFF
TRBV30	-	-	TRBJ1-6	TGTGCCTCCTCCGGGTCCTATAATTCACCCCTCCACTTT	CASSGSYNSPLHF
TRBV29-1	-	-	TRBJ2-2	TGCAGCGTTGAAAGGGGCACCGGGGAGCTGTTTTTT	CSVERGTGELFF
TRBV9	-	-	TRBJ2-1	TGTGCCAGCAGCGTAGGTGAACAGCTTTCCTACAATGAGCAGTTCTTC	CASSVGEQLSYNEQFF
TRBV18	-	-	TRBJ2-2	TGTGCCAGCTCACCGCGCCAGGGGAACACCGGGGAGCTGTTTTTT	CASSPRQGNTGELFF
TRBV7-9	-	TRBD1	TRBJ2-2	TGTGCCAGCAGCCCCACGGGACAGGGTGTTAACGCCGGGGAGCTGTTTTTT	CASSPTGQGVNAGELFF
TRBV19	once	-	TRBJ1-2	TGTGCCAGTAGTTCGGACGGGTTTGGCTATGGCTACACCTTC	CASSSDGFGYGYTF
TRBV7-2	-	-	TRBJ2-5	TGTGCCAGCAGCCCGTGGGGCCAGGGGTGGGAGACCCAGTACTTC	CASSPWGQGWETQYF
TRBV5-1	once	TRBD1	TRBJ2-1	TGCGCCAGCAGCTTGGGACAGGGGGTGAGTGAGCAGTTCTTC	CASSLGQGVSEQFF
TRBV5-5	-	TRBD1	TRBJ1-2	TGTGCCAGCAGCCACGACCAGTGGACAGGGGGTTTTTATGGCTACACCTTC	CASSHDQWTGGFYGYTF
TRBV10-3	-	-	TRBJ1-4	TGTGCCACTACTGCAACTAATGAAAAACTGTTTTTT	CATTATNEKLFF
TRBV20-1	-	-	TRBJ1-6	TGCAGTGCTAGTATGACTCAGTCGGCAGCTTCACCCCTCCACTTT	CSASMTQSAASPLHF
TRBV6-5	-	TRBD2	TRBJ2-5	TGTGCCAGTGGGAGGGGTAGCGGTTTCGGGACCCAGTACTTC	CASGRGSGFGTQYF
TRBV19	-	TRBD1	TRBJ1-6	TGTGCCAGTAATGACAGGGCTGATAATTCACCCCTCCACTTT	CASNDRADNSPLHF
TRBV28	medium-sized	-	TRBJ1-6	TGTGCCAGCAGTTTAGGTAGGAGTTCACCCCTCCACTTT	CASSLGRSSPLHF
TRBV24-1	-	-	TRBJ1-1	TGTGCCACCAGTGATAGGGGGACAGAAGCTTTCTTT	CATSDRGTEAFF
TRBV29-1	-	TRBD1	TRBJ1-2	TGCAGCGTCGGACAGGATACTTCTAACTATGGCTACACCTTC	CSVGQDTSNYGYTF
TRBV6-2/TRBV6-3	-	-	TRBJ1-5	TGTGCCAGCAGCCAGGAGAGGTGGGGGAGCAATCAGCCCCAGCATTTT	CASSQERWGSNQPQHF
TRBV6-2/TRBV6-3	-	-	TRBJ2-3	TGTGCCAGCAGTTACTTTAAGACAGATACGCAGTATTTT	CASSYFKTDTQYF
TRBV28	few	-	TRBJ1-6	TGTGCCAGCAGTCCACAGAACGGGATTAATTCACCCCTCCACTTT	CASSPQNGINSPLHF
TRBV5-4	-	-	TRBJ1-1	TGTGCCAGCAGCTTGGGTGGGAACACTGAAGCTTTCTTT	CASSLGGNTEAFF
TRBV30	-	-	TRBJ2-3	TGTGCCTGGACAGGGAAGGGCACAGATACGCAGTATTTT	CAWTGKGTDTQYF
TRBV2	-	TRBD1	TRBJ2-1	TGTGTCAGCAGGAGCAGGGGGTACAATGAGCAGTTCTTC	CVSRSRGYNEQFF
TRBV15	-	-	TRBJ1-1	TGTGCCACCAGCAGAGATGAACAGGGATTCACTGAAGCTTTCTTT	CATSRDEQGFTEAFF
TRBV6-6	-	-	TRBJ1-1	TGTGCCAGCAGGGATACCAACACAGGGGAAGCTTTCTTT	CASRDTNTGEAFF
TRBV14	once	TRBD1	TRBJ2-4	TGTGCCAGCAGCCATGACAGGGCCTTGGCCAAAAACATTCAGTACTTC	CASSHDRALAKNIQYF
TRBV24-1	-	-	TRBJ2-2	TGTGCCACCGGAAACAGGGCCGGGGAGCTGTTTTTT	CATGNRAGELFF
TRBV5-6	-	TRBD2	TRBJ2-1	TGTGCCAGCAGCTTTGGCGGGGGAGGGTACAATGAGCAGTTCTTC	CASSFGGGGYNEQFF
TRBV28	-	-	TRBJ1-4	TGTGCCAGCAGAGCGTCTAGTGGTGAAAAACTGTTTTTT	CASRASSGEKLFF
TRBV7-2	-	-	TRBJ1-4	TGTGCCAGCAGCTTAGACCCACAGTCAACTAATGAAAAACTGTTTTTT	CASSLDPQSTNEKLFF
TRBV18	few	-	TRBJ1-1	TGTGCCAGCTCACAATCAGGGCCGGCCACTGAAGCTTTCTTT	CASSQSGPATEAFF
TRBV7-2	once	-	TRBJ1-2	TGTGCCAGCAGCCCCTATCAGGGGATGGGTGGCTACACCTTC	CASSPYQGMGGYTF
TRBV5-1	-	-	TRBJ1-5	TGCGCCAGCAGCTTGAATTCGGGCAATCAGCCCCAGCATTTT	CASSLNSGNQPQHF
TRBV5-6	-	-	TRBJ1-3	TGTGCCAGCAGCTTGGGACGGTCCTCTGGAAACACCATATATTTT	CASSLGRSSGNTIYF
TRBV18	-	-	TRBJ1-4	TGTGCCAGCTCACCCGGGGGGCGTAATGAAAAACTGTTTTTT	CASSPGGRNEKLFF
TRBV6-5	-	-	TRBJ1-1	TGTGCCAGCAGTTATTCGGACAGCTCCCTTGAAGCTTTCTTT	CASSYSDSSLEAFF
TRBV7-2	-	-	TRBJ1-1	TGTGCCAGCAGCCTGAACAGGGTTGCAGCTGAAGCTTTCTTT	CASSLNRVAAEAFF
TRBV7-2	-	-	TRBJ1-4	TGTGCCAGCAGCACAAGGGTGTCAACTAATGAAAAACTGTTTTTT	CASSTRVSTNEKLFF
TRBV28	-	-	TRBJ2-5	TGTGCCAGCAGGCCGACAGCTCCCCAAGAGACCCAGTACTTC	CASRPTAPQETQYF
TRBV7-2	-	-	TRBJ2-5	TGTGCCAGCAGCCCGGGGGACAGACGGGAGACCCAGTACTTC	CASSPGDRRETQYF
TRBV13	-	TRBD2	TRBJ2-4	TGTGCCAGCAGTCGGGGGGAAAAAAACATTCAGTACTTC	CASSRGEKNIQYF
TRBV19	-	TRBD1	TRBJ2-1	TGTGCCAGTACTAAACAGGGGGCGGGCTACAATGAGCAGTTCTTC	CASTKQGAGYNEQFF
TRBV18	-	TRBD2	TRBJ2-5	TGTGCCAGCTCACCACGGGCCCCTAGCGGGGGGCTCCCTGAGACCCAGTACTTC	CASSPRAPSGGLPETQYF
TRBV4-2	-	-	TRBJ2-2	TGTGCCAGCAGCCAGATGCTAGTGTACACCGGGGAGCTGTTTTTT	CASSQMLVYTGELFF